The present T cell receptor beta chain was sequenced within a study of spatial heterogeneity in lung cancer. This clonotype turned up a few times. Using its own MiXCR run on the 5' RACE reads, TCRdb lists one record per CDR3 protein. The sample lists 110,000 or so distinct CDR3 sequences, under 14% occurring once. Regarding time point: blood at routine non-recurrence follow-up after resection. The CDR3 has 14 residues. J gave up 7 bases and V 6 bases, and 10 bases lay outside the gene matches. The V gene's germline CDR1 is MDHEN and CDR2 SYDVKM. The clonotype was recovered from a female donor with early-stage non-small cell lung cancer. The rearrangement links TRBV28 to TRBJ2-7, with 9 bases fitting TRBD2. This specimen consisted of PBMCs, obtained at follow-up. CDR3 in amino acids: CASSYVSSGGEQYF. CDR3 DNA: TGTGCCAGCAGCTACGTGAGTAGCGGGGGAGAGCAGTACTTC.